The 30 T cell receptor beta chains in this list originate from one sample, sequenced in a study of cytomegalovirus exposure and HLA in healthy donors. Both 60 Vbeta primers and 13 Jbeta primers went into the PCR. Libraries were prepared by immunoSEQ multiplex PCR; TCRdb keeps only in-frame clonotypes and omits some of them. The sample has over 95,000 clones, 77% seen once; the top ten hold approximately 10%. Source material: PBMCs. Receptors were obtained from a man aged 40-49 years in good health and CMV-seropositive.

This chain joins TRBV5-1 and TRBJ2-5, with D perhaps matching TRBD2 (7 bases). The germline CDR1 and CDR2 sequences are SGHRS and YFSETQ. Trimming stripped 0 bases from V and 2 bases from J, with 14 bases between. This CDR3 has 16 residues. Here the CDR3 reads CASSLGRGGGQETQYF. For the CDR3, the DNA is TGCGCCAGCAGCTTGGGCAGGGGCGGGGGTCAAGAGACCCAGTACTTC.

The chain combines TRBV2 with TRBJ2-7; D unclear. The CDR3 covers 17 residues. Trimming pared 5 bases from V and 2 bases from J, leaving 22 bases between. The V gene's germline CDR1 is SNHLY and CDR2 FYNNEI. CDR3 protein: CASSFRLTGEATYEQYF. Here the CDR3 DNA reads TGTGCCAGCAGTTTCCGCCTGACTGGAGAAGCAACCTACGAGCAGTACTTC.

The rearrangement links TRBV7-9 to TRBJ2-7; no clear D gene. CDR3 length: 14 amino acids. V lost 5 bases and J lost 5, with 16 bases in between. Germline V lookup: CDR1 SEHNR, CDR2 FQNEAQ (reference sequence). CDR3 nucleotides: TGTGCCAGCAGCCCAAGCACGTCGGTGAACGAGCAGTACTTC. Translation gives CASSPSTSVNEQYF.

With regard to this clone: The junction does not match germline at one end; this may be a read error. V usage is TRBV6-5 and J usage is TRBJ2-4, with 7 bases fitting TRBD1. Germline V lookup: CDR1 MNHEY, CDR2 SVGAGI. This CDR3 contains 15 residues. For the CDR3, the DNA is TGTGCCAGCAGTAACTCCGGGACAGATAAAAACATTCAGTACTTC. It translates to CASSNSGTDKNIQYF.

Only a few counts were recorded for this clone. V usage is TRBV28 and J usage is TRBJ1-2, with 7 bases identical to TRBD1. There are 12 residues in the CDR3. V was pared by 3 bases and J by 8 bases, with 3 bases of the junction left unmatched. CDR1 is MDHEN and CDR2 is SYDVKM in the germline V gene. The CDR3 loop is CASSLTGKGYTF. CDR3 coding DNA: TGTGCCAGCAGTTTGACAGGGAAGGGCTACACCTTC.

V and J are TRBV4-3 and TRBJ2-7; D might be TRBD1 (6 bases). The length of the CDR3 is 12 residues. Germline assignment: CDR1 LGHNA and CDR2 YSLEER. The ends were cut back, 4 bases at V and 4 bases at J, with 8 bases in the middle. The CDR3 region is CASSRQGYEQYF. CDR3 nucleotides: TGCGCCAGCAGCCGGCAGGGGTACGAGCAGTACTTC.

This chain links TRBV20-1 with TRBJ2-3; D ambiguous. Germline-derived CDR1 and CDR2 are DFQATT and SNEGSKA (reference sequence). This CDR3 region has 11 residues. Trimming took 6 bases from V and 6 from J, leaving 10 bases between them. This chain's CDR3 is CSAPSVDTQYF. The DNA of the CDR3 is TGCAGTGCCCCGTCCGTGGATACGCAGTATTTT.

This clone was found once. J is TRBJ2-1 and V is TRBV7-2; the D gene is possibly TRBD2 (6 bases). This CDR3 has 15 amino acids. The V gene lost 3 bases and the J gene lost 0 bases, with 9 bases spanning the gap. Germline CDR1 and CDR2: SGHTA and FQGNSA. As DNA, the CDR3 is TGTGCCAGCAGCTTGGACTATACCTCCTACAATGAGCAGTTCTTC. Its protein is CASSLDYTSYNEQFF. The whole variable domain, remainder taken from reference TRBV7-2 and TRBJ2-1, is GAGVSQSPSNKVTEKGKDVELRCDPISGHTALYWYRQSLGQGLEFLIYFQGNSAPDKSGLPSDRFSAERTGGSVSTLTIQRTQQEDSAVYLCASSLDYTSYNEQFFGPGTRLTVL.

V and J are TRBV27 and TRBJ1-2, with D possibly TRBD1 on 6 matching bases. This CDR3 has 14 amino acids. CDR1 and CDR2 (germline): MNHEY, SMNVEV (reference sequence). The ends were cut back, 5 bases at V and 5 bases at J, with 15 bases in the middle. The CDR3 spells CASSPRQVIYGYTF. The CDR3 DNA follows: TGTGCCAGCAGTCCACGACAGGTGATTTATGGCTACACCTTC.

The CDR3 protein is CASSRAGLYEQYF. In DNA, the CDR3 is TGCGCCAGCAGCCGGGCAGGACTGTACGAGCAGTACTTC. This sequence joins TRBV4-3 and TRBJ2-7; D is perhaps TRBD2 (5 bases). The CDR3 is 13 residues long. Germline CDR1 LGHNA, CDR2 YSLEER. Trimming removed 4 bases from V and 4 bases from J, with 11 bases in between.

The gene calls are TRBV9 and TRBJ1-6; perhaps TRBD1 as D (5 bases). V dropped 0 bases and J dropped 9 bases, with 7 bases sitting between them. Germline CDR1 and CDR2: SGDLS and YYNGEE. The CDR3 is made up of 13 amino acids. The CDR3 region has the DNA TGTGCCAGCAGCGTAGGGGGGGGTTCACCCCTCCACTTT. As protein: CASSVGGGSPLHF. Drawing the rest from reference TRBV9 and TRBJ1-6, the complete variable domain is DSGVTQTPKHLITATGQRVTLRCSPRSGDLSVYWYQQSLDQGLQFLIQYYNGEERAKGNILERFSAQQFPDLHSELNLSSLELGDSALYFCASSVGGGSPLHFGNGTRLTVT.

This chain joins TRBV7-2 and TRBJ2-2, with D unresolved. This CDR3 is built from 13 residues. V was clipped by 5 bases and J by 8 bases, with 12 bases between them. CDR1 and CDR2 (germline): SGHTA, FQGNSA. Here the CDR3 reads CASSRETGGELFF. CDR3 in DNA: TGTGCCAGCAGCCGAGAGACTGGAGGGGAGCTGTTTTTT.

The V call is TRBV7-3, the J call TRBJ2-3, with 9 bases aligning to TRBD2. The J segment lost 2 bases and the V segment lost 1 base, leaving 4 bases of the junction unmatched. CDR3 size: 16 residues. The germline V gene encodes CDR1 SGHTA and CDR2 FQGTGA. The CDR3 DNA reads TGTGCCAGCAGCTTAAGCGGGGGGGCAGTCACAGATACGCAGTATTTT. This encodes CASSLSGGAVTDTQYF.

The V and J genes are TRBV30 and TRBJ2-1, with TRBD2 matching over 12 bases. This CDR3 is built from 15 residues. Germline V gives CDR1 GTSNPN, CDR2 SVGIG (reference sequence). V shed 2 bases, J shed 9 bases, and the junction held 8 bases outside the gene matches. The DNA for the CDR3 is TGTGCCTGGAGTTCAGGACTAGCGGGGACGGGTGAGCAGTTCTTC. Its translation is CAWSSGLAGTGEQFF.

The gene calls are TRBV7-8 and TRBJ1-6; D is undetermined. V lost 5 bases and J lost 7, with 9 bases in between. The CDR3 has 13 amino acids. Germline assignment: CDR1 SGHVS and CDR2 FQNEAQ. The DNA for the CDR3 is TGTGCCAGCAGCCCCCGGTGGAATTCACCCCTCCACTTT. This codes for CASSPRWNSPLHF.

This rearrangement joins TRBV5-1 to TRBJ1-2; D call uncertain. CDR3 size: 15 residues. V gave up 4 bases and J gave up 11 bases, with 24 bases separating them. Germline CDR1 SGHRS, CDR2 YFSETQ. In DNA, the CDR3 is TGCGCCAGCAGCCGGGAGTCCAGACTCGTCGGGGATTACACCTTC. Amino acid sequence: CASSRESRLVGDYTF.

This clone is a singleton in its sample. The chain recombines TRBV10-3 with TRBJ1-5, with D possibly TRBD1 on 6 matching bases. The CDR3 has 15 amino acids. Germline V gene sequence: CDR1 ENHRY, CDR2 SYGVKD. V gave up 8 bases and J gave up 0 bases, with 14 bases separating them. The CDR3 DNA reads as TGTGCCATCGGTCAGGGGAGTTCTAGCAATCAGCCCCAGCATTTT. This encodes CAIGQGSSSNQPQHF.

This chain links TRBV18 with TRBJ2-3, with D maybe TRBD1 (6 bases). In germline, CDR1 is KGHSH, CDR2 LQKENI. The length of the CDR3 is 15 residues. V was pared by 1 base and J by 4 bases, with 12 bases between. The CDR3 DNA is TGTGCCAGCTCACCACGGTTGGGGGCCGCAGATACGCAGTATTTT. Translating it yields CASSPRLGAADTQYF. Drawing the rest from reference TRBV18 and TRBJ2-3, the complete variable domain is NAGVMQNPRHLVRRRGQEARLRCSPMKGHSHVYWYRQLPEEGLKFMVYLQKENIIDESGMPKERFSAEFPKEGPSILRIQQVVRGDSAAYFCASSPRLGAADTQYFGPGTRLTVL.

V usage is TRBV6-5 and J usage is TRBJ2-2, with unresolved D. The germline V gene encodes CDR1 MNHEY and CDR2 SVGAGI. The CDR3 loop spans 15 amino acids. V was trimmed by 6 bases and J by 0 bases, leaving 11 bases between them. The CDR3 spells CASSGLIANTGELFF. In DNA form, the CDR3 reads TGTGCCAGCAGCGGTCTAATAGCGAACACCGGGGAGCTGTTTTTT.

The rearrangement uses TRBV5-4 and TRBJ1-6; 7 bases agree with TRBD1. Germline CDR1 and CDR2: SGHNT and YYREEE (reference sequence). The CDR3 covers 13 residues. V lost 3 bases and J lost 13; bases outside the gene matches: 7. CDR3 region: CASSSPTGAPLHF. The CDR3 nucleotides are TGTGCCAGCAGCTCCCCCACAGGGGCTCCCCTCCACTTT. The full variable domain, completed using reference TRBV5-4 and TRBJ1-6, is ETGVTQSPTHLIKTRGQQVTLRCSSQSGHNTVSWYQQALGQGPQFIFQYYREEENGRGNFPPRFSGLQFPNYSSELNVNALELDDSALYLCASSSPTGAPLHFGNGTRLTVT.

Only a few counts were recorded for this clone. The chain has TRBV10-2 and TRBJ2-3; 7 bases fit TRBD2. The CDR3 spans 13 residues. Germline-derived CDR1 and CDR2 are WSHSY and SAAADI. V was pared by 6 bases and J by 3 bases, with 3 bases of the junction left unmatched. The CDR3 loop is CASSRGGTDTQYF. CDR3 nucleotides: TGCGCCAGCAGCCGCGGGGGTACAGATACGCAGTATTTT.

The gene calls are TRBV5-6 and TRBJ1-2; unclear D gene. V dropped 4 bases and J dropped 3 bases, with 13 bases sitting between them. The CDR3 extends over 14 amino acids. CDR1 is SGHDT and CDR2 is YYEEEE in the germline V gene. As DNA, the CDR3 is TGTGCCAGCAGCCCGGTGGGTCGGGACTATGGCTACACCTTC. It encodes CASSPVGRDYGYTF.

This clone has a handful of counts. The J gene is TRBJ2-3, the V gene TRBV7-3; TRBD2 matches at 10 bases. V gave up 3 bases and J gave up 3 bases; unmatched junction bases: 6. Germline loops: CDR1 SGHTA, CDR2 FQGTGA. The CDR3 length is 16 residues. The CDR3 spells CASSFKRGGLTDTQYF. The CDR3 coding sequence is TGTGCCAGCAGCTTCAAGCGGGGGGGCTTGACAGATACGCAGTATTTT.

The CDR3 nucleotides are TGCGCCAGCAGCTGGGGACAGGACTACAATGAGCAGTTCTTC. Its translation is CASSWGQDYNEQFF. The chain recombines TRBV5-1 with TRBJ2-1, with 8 bases matching TRBD1. Per the germline V gene, CDR1 is SGHRS and CDR2 is YFSETQ. The CDR3 is 14 residues long. Trimming took 3 bases from V and 3 from J; bases not matched to a gene: 2.

The chain couples TRBV7-2 to TRBJ2-3, with 7 positions matching TRBD1. The CDR3 contains 12 residues. The V gene end was trimmed by 11 bases and the J gene end by 6 bases; junction bases not matched to a gene: 8. Germline V gives CDR1 SGHTA, CDR2 FQGNSA. The CDR3, as DNA: TGTGCCGTCAAAGGGGGCTGGGATACGCAGTATTTT. It is translated as CAVKGGWDTQYF.

This chain connects TRBV7-2 to TRBJ2-7; D perhaps matches TRBD2 (6 bases). From germline, CDR1 is SGHTA and CDR2 FQGNSA. Trimming removed 6 bases from V and 2 bases from J, with 11 bases in between. This CDR3 is 13 amino acids long. As DNA, the CDR3 is TGTGCCAGCAGTCCCCCGGGGGCCTACGAGCAGTACTTC. Encoded protein: CASSPPGAYEQYF.

The J gene is TRBJ1-1, the V gene TRBV7-8, with TRBD1 matching 10 bases. The junction had 4 bases not matched to a gene; V was cut back by 1 base and J by 5 bases. CDR3 length: 15 residues. Germline CDR1 SGHVS, CDR2 FQNEAQ. The CDR3 DNA reads TGTGCCAGCAGCTTAGGGGGACAGGGGAATACTGAAGCTTTCTTT. Protein: CASSLGGQGNTEAFF.

CDR3 in DNA: TGCGCCAGCAGCCCCCCGAGCGGGGGGGCAGATACGCAGTATTTT. This sequence encodes CASSPPSGGADTQYF. This chain connects TRBV5-1 to TRBJ2-3, with TRBD2 matching over 10 bases. This CDR3 is built from 15 residues. The J segment lost 4 bases and the V segment lost 4 bases, leaving 6 bases of the junction unmatched. Per germline, CDR1 SGHRS and CDR2 YFSETQ.

The chain is built from TRBV21-1 and TRBJ2-1; the table's TRBD2 call for D was not verified on the DNA. TRBV21-1 is shown as a pseudogene. The CDR3 has 18 amino acids. CDR3 sequence (DNA): TGTGCCAGCAGCAAATTCCTACCTACTAGAAGCTCCTACAATGAGCAGTTCTTC. Amino acid sequence: CASSKFLPTRSSYNEQFF.

This chain connects TRBV4-1 to TRBJ2-1; D is uncertain. Germline CDR1 and CDR2: MGHRA and YSYEKL. This CDR3 has 11 amino acids. Trimming left V 5 bases short and J 7 bases short, with 6 bases between. The CDR3: CASSGLNEQFF. The CDR3, as DNA: TGCGCCAGCAGCGGCTTGAATGAGCAGTTCTTC.